Listed here are 3 T cell receptor beta chains from one sample, sequenced in a study of T cell responses to AZD1222 COVID-19 vaccine. This table comes from immunoSEQ multiplex PCR, and its TCRdb copy is limited to in-frame clones, with some not included. This sample has 82,000 or so clones, with 90% found just once. The starting material was peripheral blood, obtained on day 0 of AZD1222 vaccination. Every receptor here comes from an adult in good health.

This chain joins TRBV6-5 and TRBJ1-5; D remains ambiguous. This CDR3 region has 15 residues. V dropped 0 bases and J dropped 0 bases, with 6 bases sitting between them. Germline CDR1 MNHEY, CDR2 SVGAGI. CDR3 protein: CASSYSSHSNQPQHF. CDR3 sequence (DNA): TGTGCCAGCAGTTACTCGAGTCATAGCAATCAGCCCCAGCATTTT.

The rearrangement joins TRBV15 to TRBJ2-1; 7 positions match TRBD1. The CDR3 length is 16 residues. Germline lookup yields CDR1 LNHNV and CDR2 YYDKDF (reference sequence). Germline trimming cut 0 bases from V and 0 bases from J; bases unmatched to any gene: 2. The CDR3 DNA is TGTGCCACCAGCAGAGATCAGGGGGTCTCCTACAATGAGCAGTTCTTC. Its translation: CATSRDQGVSYNEQFF. The whole variable domain, filled in from reference TRBV15 and TRBJ2-1, reads DAMVIQNPRYQVTQFGKPVTLSCSQTLNHNVMYWYQQKSSQAPKLLFHYYDKDFNNEADTPDNFQSRRPNTSFCFLDIRSPGLGDTAMYLCATSRDQGVSYNEQFFGPGTRLTVL.

V and J are TRBV7-8 and TRBJ2-3; the D gene is possibly TRBD1 (6 bases). The V and J ends lost 5 bases and 3 bases respectively, with 15 bases between them. CDR1 and CDR2 (germline): SGHVS, FQNEAQ. The length of the CDR3 is 15 residues. The CDR3 DNA follows: TGTGCCAGCAGCGTGCAGGGTCAGGGGACAGATACGCAGTATTTT. Translation: CASSVQGQGTDTQYF.